This TCR beta chain was observed in a study of OX40 agonist ivuxolimab in advanced cancers. Study information: A mean age of about 56 years, range about 20 to 79, was recorded, and roughly 80% were male. Three patients showed partial responses: one hepatocellular carcinoma and two cutaneous melanoma cases.

From germline, CDR1 is SGHNT and CDR2 YYREEE (reference sequence). Trimming took 1 base from V and 5 from J; bases not matched to a gene: 5. CDR3 length: 16 amino acids. Method: immunoSEQ multiplex PCR; TCRdb's copy keeps in-frame clones and lacks some. This sample carries 95,000 to 150,000 clones, 85% to 90% of them seen once, and the ten largest clones take around 0.55%. A word on this clone: Its specificity is unknown.

Points from the study as a whole: Mean expanded clone counts were higher in CD8+ than CD4+ T cells. Specificity for antigen went undetermined in the expanded peripheral T cells.

The receptor was derived from an adult with an advanced solid tumor such as melanoma, head and neck, liver or kidney cancer. The chain is built from TRBV5-4 and TRBJ2-3; TRBD2 agrees at 12 bases. Sequencing used CD4+ or CD8+ T cells sorted from blood, obtained in a trial of the OX40 agonist ivuxolimab. CDR3: CASSLILAGGRDTQYF. Written as DNA, the CDR3 is TGTGCCAGCAGCTTGATCCTAGCGGGGGGGAGAGATACGCAGTATTTT.